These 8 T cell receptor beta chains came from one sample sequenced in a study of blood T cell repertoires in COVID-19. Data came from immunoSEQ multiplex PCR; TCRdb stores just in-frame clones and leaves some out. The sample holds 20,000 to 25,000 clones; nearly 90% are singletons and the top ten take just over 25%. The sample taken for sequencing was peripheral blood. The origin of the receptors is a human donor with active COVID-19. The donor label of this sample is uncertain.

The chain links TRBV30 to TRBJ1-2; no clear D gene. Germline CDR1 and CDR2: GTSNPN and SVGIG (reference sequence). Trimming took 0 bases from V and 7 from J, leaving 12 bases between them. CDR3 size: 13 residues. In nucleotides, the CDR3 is TGTGCCTGGAGTGTACAGCACGAGCTTGGCTACACCTTC. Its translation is CAWSVQHELGYTF.

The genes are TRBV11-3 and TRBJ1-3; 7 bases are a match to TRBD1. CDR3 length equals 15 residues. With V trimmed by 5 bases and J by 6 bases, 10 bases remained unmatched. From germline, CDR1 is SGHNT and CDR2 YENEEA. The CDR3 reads CASSLPGTGVNTIYF. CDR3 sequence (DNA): TGTGCCAGCAGCCTACCGGGCACAGGGGTAAACACCATATATTTT.

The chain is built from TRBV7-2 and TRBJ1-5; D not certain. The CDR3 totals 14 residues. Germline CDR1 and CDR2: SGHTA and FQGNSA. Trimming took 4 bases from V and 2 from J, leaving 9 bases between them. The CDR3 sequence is CASSSRSRNQPQHF. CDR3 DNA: TGTGCCAGCAGCTCCCGGAGTCGCAATCAGCCCCAGCATTTT.

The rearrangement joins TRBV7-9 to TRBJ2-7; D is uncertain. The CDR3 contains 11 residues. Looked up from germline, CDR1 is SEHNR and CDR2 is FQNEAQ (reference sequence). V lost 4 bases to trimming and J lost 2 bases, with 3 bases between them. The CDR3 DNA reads TGTGCCAGCAGCTCCGCCTACGAGCAGTACTTC. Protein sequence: CASSSAYEQYF.

The CDR3 is CASSLTSGILYEQYF. The DNA of the CDR3 is TGTGCCAGCAGTTTGACTAGCGGGATCCTCTACGAGCAGTACTTC. V gene TRBV28 combines with J gene TRBJ2-7, with 11 bases matching TRBD2. The CDR3 is 15 residues long. V lost 3 bases to trimming and J lost 3 bases; unmatched junction nucleotides: 4. From germline, CDR1 is MDHEN and CDR2 SYDVKM.

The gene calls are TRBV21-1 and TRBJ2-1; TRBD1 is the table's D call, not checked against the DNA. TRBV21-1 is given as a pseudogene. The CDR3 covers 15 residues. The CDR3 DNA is TGTGCCAGCAGCATCCCGGGACAGAGCTACAATGAGCAGTTCTTC. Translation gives CASSIPGQSYNEQFF.

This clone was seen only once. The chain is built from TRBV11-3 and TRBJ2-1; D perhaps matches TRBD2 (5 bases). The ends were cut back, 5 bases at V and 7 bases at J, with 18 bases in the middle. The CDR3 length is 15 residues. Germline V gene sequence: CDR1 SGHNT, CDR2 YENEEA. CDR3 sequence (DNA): TGTGCCAGCAGCCCACCTGAGGGAGCGGAAAATGAGCAGTTCTTC. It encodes CASSPPEGAENEQFF.

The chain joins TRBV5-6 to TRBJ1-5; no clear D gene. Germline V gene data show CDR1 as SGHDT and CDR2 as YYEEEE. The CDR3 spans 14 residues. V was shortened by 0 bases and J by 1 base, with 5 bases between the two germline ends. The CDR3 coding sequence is TGTGCCAGCAGCTTGGGGCAGAGCAATCAGCCCCAGCATTTT. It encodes CASSLGQSNQPQHF.